This T cell receptor beta chain is drawn from a study of CD8 T cells in ankylosing spondylitis. This clonotype has a handful of counts. The antigen is undetermined. Study-level results: Blood from ankylosing spondylitis patients appeared to carry a characteristic roughly 8-variant TCR beta motif.

Trimming shortened V by 0 bases and J by 6 bases, and 12 bases separated the two germline ends. The CDR3 is 14 amino acids. Germline V CDR1 and CDR2: DFQATT, SNEGSKA (reference sequence). Molecular-barcoded quantitative 5'-RACE produced these TCR beta libraries. TCRdb used MiXCR to reprocess the 5' RACE reads, holding one entry per CDR3 protein. The sample lists roughly 700,000 distinct CDR3 sequences, 19% seen once, with around a fifth in the top ten. The sequence derives from a male donor with ankylosing spondylitis. V usage is TRBV20-1 and J usage is TRBJ1-5; D is possibly TRBD1 (6 bases). The sequenced material came from blood, either unsorted or a sorted T cell fraction (not recorded which). The CDR3 DNA sequence: TGCAGTGCTAGAGATCGGCAGGGGCGTCAGCCCCAGCATTTT. Translated, it gives CSARDRQGRQPQHF.